This is a list of T cell receptor beta chains from one sample in a study of OX40 agonist ivuxolimab in advanced cancers. Sequencing used immunoSEQ multiplex PCR; TCRdb keeps in-frame clones, though not all of them. The repertoire holds roughly 51,000 clones, with roughly 88% as singletons. Here the sequenced sample was CD4+ or CD8+ T cells sorted from blood, taken in a trial of the OX40 agonist ivuxolimab. The receptors stem from an adult with an advanced solid tumor such as melanoma, head and neck, liver or kidney cancer. The CDR3 runs from the conserved cysteine through the conserved F or W.

TRBJ2-3 | TRBV5-1 | CASSLSGLTDTQYF
TRBJ2-3 | TRBV27 | CASRTGVADTQYF
TRBJ1-5 | TRBV19 | CASSIPGTGQPQHF
TRBJ2-1 | TRBV10-2 | CASSEGTSGSVDEQFF
TRBJ2-1 | TRBV7-9 | CAGALGGGFGYNEQFF
TRBJ1-2 | TRBV27 | CASRSTGWGGYTF
TRBJ2-7 | TRBV29-1 | CSVGLGQAYEQYF
TRBJ2-7 | TRBV5-1 | CTSSLGQGARYEQYF
TRBJ2-5 | TRBV28 | CASSPPVRLETQYF
TRBJ2-7 | TRBV30 | CAWTRAYEQYF
TRBJ2-1 | TRBV5-1 | CASSPPGRNEQFF
TRBJ1-1 | TRBV15 | CATSSNQGGRAFF
TRBJ1-6 | TRBV2 | CASSFGTNSPLHF
TRBJ1-6 | TRBV6-5 | CASSLTGANSPLHF